The present TCR beta chain was sequenced within a study of response to subunit inactivated influenza vaccine. Whole-study findings and limits: That few new T cells are recruited by each seasonal influenza vaccination was the authors' suggestion.

The V and J ends lost 6 bases and 7 bases, in that order; junction bases with no gene match: 12. Germline CDR1 reads MNHEY; CDR2 reads SVGEGT. The CDR3 spans 17 residues. As concerns this clonotype: What it binds is unknown.

MiXCR, applied by TCRdb to the RT-PCR reads, yields one record per CDR3 protein. The data hold fewer than 750,000 distinct CDR3 sequences, with around 13% observed a single time. Sequences were derived from PBMCs from blood, sampled approximately 12 days after vaccination. The clonotype was recovered from a man in his fifties or sixties who received an inactivated influenza vaccine. V usage is TRBV6-2 or TRBV6-3 and J usage is TRBJ2-1, with 13 bases fitting TRBD2. The CDR3 sequence is CASSRPRLAGGINEQFF. The CDR3 DNA reads TGTGCCAGCAGCCGCCCCCGACTAGCGGGAGGAATAAATGAGCAGTTCTTC.